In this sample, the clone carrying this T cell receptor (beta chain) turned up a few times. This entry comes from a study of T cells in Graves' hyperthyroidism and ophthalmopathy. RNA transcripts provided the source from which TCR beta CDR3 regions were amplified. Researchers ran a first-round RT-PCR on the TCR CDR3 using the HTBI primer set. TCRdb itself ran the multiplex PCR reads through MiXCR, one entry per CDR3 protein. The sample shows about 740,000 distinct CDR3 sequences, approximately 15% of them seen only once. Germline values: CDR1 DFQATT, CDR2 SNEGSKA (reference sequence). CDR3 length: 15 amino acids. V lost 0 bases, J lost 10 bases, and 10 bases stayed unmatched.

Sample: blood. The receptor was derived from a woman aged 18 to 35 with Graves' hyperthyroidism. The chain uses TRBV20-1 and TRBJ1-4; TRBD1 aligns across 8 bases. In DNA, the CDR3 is TGCAGTGCTAGAGATGGACAGGGAACTAAAGGAAAACTGTTTTTT. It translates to CSARDGQGTKGKLFF.